This is a list of T cell receptor beta chains from one sample in a study of blood T cell repertoires in COVID-19. Using immunoSEQ multiplex PCR, the repertoire was profiled, and TCRdb retains in-frame clones only, with some absent. The table shows some 70,000 clones, with 76% occurring only once. Sample: peripheral blood. The receptors stem from a man aged 55 to 70 with COVID-19, enrolled during active disease. The CDR3 runs from the conserved cysteine through the conserved F or W. D genes are given only for firm matches. Size tells how often a clone was seen (once, few, many) or the class of an expanded clone, and some rows leave it out.

>.|TRBV9|TRBD1|TRBJ1-2
CASSAGTVYGYTF
TGTGCCAGCAGCGCCGGGACAGTCTATGGCTACACCTTC
>.|TRBV27|.|TRBJ2-7
CASSVTSPSSYEQYF
TGTGCCAGCAGTGTTACTAGCCCAAGCTCTTACGAGCAGTACTTC
>.|TRBV15|TRBD1|TRBJ1-2
CATSARQGSLGYTF
TGTGCCACCAGCGCAAGACAGGGAAGCCTTGGCTACACCTTC
>.|TRBV10-3|.|TRBJ2-2
CATGSSTGELFF
TGTGCCACAGGCAGTTCCACCGGGGAGCTGTTTTTT
>.|TRBV6-1|TRBD1|TRBJ1-2
CASSERQGLKDGYTF
TGTGCCAGCAGTGAACGACAGGGGCTAAAAGATGGCTACACCTTC
>.|TRBV15|.|TRBJ1-6
CATRTDYNSPLHF
TGTGCCACAAGGACAGACTATAATTCACCCCTCCACTTT
>.|TRBV5-4|TRBD2|TRBJ2-5
CASSLTSGGETQYF
TGTGCCAGCAGCTTAACTAGCGGAGGGGAGACCCAGTACTTC
>few|TRBV25-1|.|TRBJ1-2
CASSDNRVNGYTF
TGTGCCAGCAGTGATAACAGGGTCAATGGCTACACCTTC
>.|TRBV7-3|TRBD2|TRBJ2-1
CASSPTSENYNEQFF
TGTGCCAGCAGCCCAACTAGCGAGAACTACAATGAGCAGTTCTTC
>once|TRBV18|.|TRBJ2-3
CASSPLSYTDTQYF
TGTGCCAGCTCACCCTTGAGTTACACAGATACGCAGTATTTT
>.|TRBV3-1/TRBV3-2|TRBD2|TRBJ2-1
CASSQDRASGRNNEQFF
TGTGCCAGCAGCCAAGATCGGGCTAGCGGGAGAAACAATGAGCAGTTCTTC
>once|TRBV7-9|TRBD1|TRBJ1-2
CASSLGGQGFHSGYTF
TGTGCCAGCAGCTTAGGGGGACAGGGGTTTCACAGTGGCTACACCTTC
>.|TRBV3-1/TRBV3-2|TRBD1|TRBJ1-2
CASSPWTGGVFNYGYTF
TGTGCCAGCAGCCCGTGGACAGGGGGCGTATTCAACTATGGCTACACCTTC
>once|TRBV12-3/TRBV12-4|TRBD1|TRBJ1-1
CASSWGQGTEAFF
TGTGCCAGCAGTTGGGGACAGGGCACTGAAGCTTTCTTT
>.|TRBV3-1/TRBV3-2|.|TRBJ2-5
CASSQDKETQYF
TGTGCCAGCAGCCAAGATAAAGAGACCCAGTACTTC
>once|TRBV18|.|TRBJ2-7
CASSPPQGLEQYF
TGTGCCAGCTCACCACCGCAGGGCCTCGAGCAGTACTTC
>.|TRBV11-3|TRBD2|TRBJ2-3
CASSSKGLVQSDTQYF
TGTGCCAGCAGCTCCAAGGGACTAGTTCAGTCAGATACGCAGTATTTT
>.|TRBV11-3|.|TRBJ2-1
CASTERGNEQFF
TGTGCCAGCACCGAGAGGGGGAATGAGCAGTTCTTC
>.|TRBV10-3|TRBD2|TRBJ2-7
CAISESDSGGNYEQYF
TGTGCCATCAGTGAGTCGGATAGCGGGGGGAACTACGAGCAGTACTTC
>few|TRBV24-1|.|TRBJ2-3
CATSEIGGGGTDTQYF
TGTGCCACCAGTGAGATTGGAGGGGGAGGGACAGATACGCAGTATTTT
>few|TRBV15|.|TRBJ2-7
CATSRAGEPYEQYF
TGTGCCACCAGCAGGGCCGGGGAGCCCTACGAGCAGTACTTC
>.|TRBV5-5|TRBD1|TRBJ1-2
CASSPGQGSYGYTF
TGTGCCAGCAGCCCGGGACAGGGGTCCTATGGCTACACCTTC
>once|TRBV24-1|.|TRBJ2-5
CATSDLLGGGETQYF
TGTGCCACCAGTGATTTGCTTGGCGGCGGAGAGACCCAGTACTTC
>.|TRBV10-2|.|TRBJ1-3
CASSPAGGSGNTIYF
TGCGCCAGCAGTCCCGCGGGGGGCTCTGGAAACACCATATATTTT
>.|TRBV20-1|.|TRBJ1-1
CSASRLNTEAFF
TGCAGTGCTAGTCGGTTGAACACTGAAGCTTTCTTT
>.|TRBV18|TRBD1|TRBJ2-7
CASSPTGGYNEQYF
TGTGCCAGCTCACCTACAGGGGGCTATAACGAGCAGTACTTC
>.|TRBV19|.|TRBJ2-4
CASSIGVLAQSAKNIQYF
TGTGCCAGTAGTATAGGTGTTCTAGCCCAGTCGGCCAAAAACATTCAGTACTTC
>once|TRBV3-1/TRBV3-2|.|TRBJ2-3
CASSQSETQDTQYF
TGTGCCAGCAGCCAGTCGGAGACCCAAGATACGCAGTATTTT
>.|TRBV6-6|TRBD2|TRBJ2-7
CASSPTSGTGYEQYF
TGTGCCAGCAGCCCAACTAGCGGGACAGGATACGAGCAGTACTTC
>once|TRBV10-3|TRBD1|TRBJ2-7
CAIKGQGAHEQYF
TGTGCCATCAAGGGACAGGGTGCCCACGAGCAGTACTTC
>.|TRBV30|.|TRBJ1-5
CAWGDGSGQPQHF
TGTGCCTGGGGAGACGGGTCGGGTCAGCCCCAGCATTTT
>.|TRBV11-3|TRBD1|TRBJ1-2
CASSLGGAETF
TGTGCCAGCAGCCTAGGGGGCGCGGAAACCTTC
>.|TRBV7-6|TRBD1|TRBJ1-3
CASSLGDSSGNTIYF
TGTGCCAGCAGCTTAGGGGACAGCTCTGGAAACACCATATATTTT
>few|TRBV2|TRBD1|TRBJ1-2
CASRRGQGSYGYTF
TGTGCCAGCAGGAGGGGACAGGGAAGCTATGGCTACACCTTC
>few|TRBV5-1|.|TRBJ1-2
CASSLGWAEDYGYTF
TGCGCCAGCAGCTTGGGTTGGGCAGAAGACTATGGCTACACCTTC
>.|TRBV18|.|TRBJ2-5
CASSLYSAAQETQYF
TGTGCCAGCTCATTATATTCTGCGGCGCAGGAGACCCAGTACTTC
>.|TRBV5-1|.|TRBJ1-1
CASSLELRGETEAFF
TGCGCCAGCAGCTTGGAATTGCGGGGGGAAACTGAAGCTTTCTTT